Detailed here is one T cell receptor (beta chain). Its antigen is as yet unknown. RNA transcripts served as template for amplifying TCR beta CDR3 sequences. First-round RT-PCR used HTBI primers; second-round multiplex PCR followed. TCRdb fed the multiplex PCR reads into MiXCR, producing one record per CDR3 protein. Among around 670,000 distinct CDR3 sequences listed, around 40% were seen once. This record belongs to a study of Graves' ophthalmopathy and Graves' hyperthyroidism. Study as a whole: Samples of peripheral blood were obtained at initial diagnosis, prior to treatment of any kind.

Overall study findings and caveats: The model flagged ophthalmopathy progression at 65% to 71% sensitivity and less than 75% specificity.

Ophthalmopathy-affected donors exhibited moderate-to-severe activity, CAS ≥3, NOSPECS ≥4, and duration under 3 months. Other autoimmune diseases, uncontrolled infections, pregnancy and lactation each led to patient exclusion. CDR1 is SGDLS and CDR2 is YYNGEE in the germline V gene. With 2 bases removed from V and 1 base from J, the gap between germline ends came to 10 bases. There are 14 residues in the CDR3. This TCR was sampled from an adult man with Graves' ophthalmopathy. Input material: peripheral blood. The chain recombines TRBV9 with TRBJ2-7, with D unresolved. The CDR3 spells CASSVSSISYEQYF. CDR3 coding DNA: TGTGCCAGCAGCGTCTCTAGTATTTCCTACGAGCAGTACTTC.